Sequencing of this T cell receptor beta chain was carried out in a study of OX40 agonist ivuxolimab in advanced cancers. The overall study: Three partial responders included one hepatocellular carcinoma patient and two cutaneous melanoma patients.

Profiling relied on immunoSEQ multiplex PCR, and the TCRdb table lists in-frame clones only, not all of them. Found here are about 33,000 clones, approximately 89% of them singletons; the top ten hold roughly 28%. Comments on this clone: Its antigen remains unidentified.

With 6 bases removed from V and 8 bases from J, the gap between germline ends came to 10 bases. The germline gives CDR1 MNHEY, CDR2 SMNVEV (reference sequence). The CDR3 sequence is 12 residues long. Study results and caveats: Fewer expanded clones were found on average in CD4+ than in CD8+ T cells. Partial responders receiving 0.1-3.0 mg/kg showed among the lowest clonal expansion. CD4+ and CD8+ blood T cells expanded clonally by week 6 at 0.1 to 3.0 mg/kg.

The clonotype originates from an adult with an advanced solid tumor such as melanoma, head and neck, liver or kidney cancer. The chain links TRBV27 to TRBJ2-2; D is unclear. The specimen comprised CD4+ or CD8+ T cells sorted from blood, sampled in a trial of the OX40 agonist ivuxolimab. Here the CDR3 DNA reads TGTGCCAGCAGCCCTATCTGGGGGGAGCTGTTTTTT. Amino acids: CASSPIWGELFF.